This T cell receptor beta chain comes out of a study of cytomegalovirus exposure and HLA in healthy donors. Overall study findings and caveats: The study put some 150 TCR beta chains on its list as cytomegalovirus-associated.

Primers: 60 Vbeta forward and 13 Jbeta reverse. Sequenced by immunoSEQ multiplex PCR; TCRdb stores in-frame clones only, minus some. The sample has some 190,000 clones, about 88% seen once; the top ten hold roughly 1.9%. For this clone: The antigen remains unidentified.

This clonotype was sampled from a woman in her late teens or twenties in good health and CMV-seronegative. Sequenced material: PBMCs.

The CDR3 nucleotides are TGCGCCAGCAGCCCCTTAGGACAGGGCGGAAATCAGCCCCAGCATTTT. Encoded protein: CASSPLGQGGNQPQHF. The chain joins TRBV4-1 to TRBJ1-5, with TRBD1 identical over 8 bases. In germline, CDR1 is MGHRA, CDR2 YSYEKL. V lost 4 bases and J lost 4; bases outside the gene matches: 9. CDR3 size: 16 residues.